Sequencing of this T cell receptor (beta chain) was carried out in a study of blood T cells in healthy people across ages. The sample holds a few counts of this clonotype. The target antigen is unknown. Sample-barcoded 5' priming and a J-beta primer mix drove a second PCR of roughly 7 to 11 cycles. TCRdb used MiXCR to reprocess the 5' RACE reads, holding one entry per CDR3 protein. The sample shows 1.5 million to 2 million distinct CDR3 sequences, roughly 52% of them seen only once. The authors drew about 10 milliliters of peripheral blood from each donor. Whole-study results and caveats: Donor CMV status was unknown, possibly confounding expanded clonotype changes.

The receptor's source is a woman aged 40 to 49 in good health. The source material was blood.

Written as DNA, the CDR3 is TGTGCCACCAGCAGATTTTCGACAGGTCTCAAGGCGCGGGAGCAGTTCTTC. Translating gives CATSRFSTGLKAREQFF. The chain uses TRBV15 and TRBJ2-1; D may be TRBD1 (6 bases). This CDR3 contains 17 residues. Trimming removed 2 bases at V and 10 bases at J, with 24 bases between. CDR1 is LNHNV and CDR2 is YYDKDF in the germline V gene (reference sequence).